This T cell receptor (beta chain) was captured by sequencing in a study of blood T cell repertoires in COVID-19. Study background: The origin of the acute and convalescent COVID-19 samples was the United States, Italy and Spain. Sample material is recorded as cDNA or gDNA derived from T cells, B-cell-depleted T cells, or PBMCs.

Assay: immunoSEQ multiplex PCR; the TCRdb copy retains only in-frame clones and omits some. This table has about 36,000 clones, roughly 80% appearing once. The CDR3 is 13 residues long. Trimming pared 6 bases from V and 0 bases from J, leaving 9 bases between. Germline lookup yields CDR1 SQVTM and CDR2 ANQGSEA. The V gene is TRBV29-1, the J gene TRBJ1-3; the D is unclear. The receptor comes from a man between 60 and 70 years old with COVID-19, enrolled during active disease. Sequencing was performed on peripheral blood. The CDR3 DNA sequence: TGCAGCGTATCACATGGCTCTGGAAACACCATATATTTT. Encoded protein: CSVSHGSGNTIYF.